This section outlines one T cell receptor (beta chain) sequence together with its context. Trimming removed 2 bases from V and 0 bases from J; junction bases left unmatched: 2. The CDR3 runs to 16 residues. Germline V gene data show CDR1 as MNHNS and CDR2 as SASEGT. This entry is derived from a study of blood T cell repertoires in COVID-19. Whole-study context: Whether acute or convalescent, the COVID-19 samples came from the United States, Italy and Spain.

This table comes from immunoSEQ multiplex PCR, and its TCRdb copy is limited to in-frame clones, with some not included. The table shows 65,000 or so clones, with around 90% occurring only once. This receptor was obtained from a human donor with acute or convalescent COVID-19. The donor label of this sample is uncertain. Sequenced sample: peripheral blood. The chain uses TRBV6-1 and TRBJ2-2, with 8 bases identical to TRBD1. CDR3 nucleotide sequence: TGTGCCAGCAGTGAAAGCAGGGGGCCGAACACCGGGGAGCTGTTTTTT. Translation: CASSESRGPNTGELFF.